Below are 18 T cell receptor beta chains sequenced from a single sample in a study of blood T cells in healthy people across ages. For the second PCR, which ran for roughly 6 to 12 cycles, a sample-barcoded 5' primer and a J-beta primer mix were used. TCRdb ran MiXCR on the 5' RACE reads and lists one entry per CDR3 protein. This table has roughly 800,000 distinct CDR3 sequences, over 45% appearing once. Material: blood. These receptors were collected from a man aged 30 to 39 in good health.

This clonotype was observed a handful of times. This chain connects TRBV6-4 to TRBJ1-2; D not resolved. Trimming cost V 0 bases and J 4 bases, with 9 bases left between them. The CDR3 consists of 14 residues. CDR1 is MRHNA, CDR2 SNTAGT, per germline. This chain's CDR3 is CASSDSTTGYGYTF. The CDR3 DNA follows: TGTGCCAGCAGTGACTCGACCACGGGCTATGGCTACACCTTC.

This clonotype showed up just a few times. The chain employs TRBV6-2 or TRBV6-3 and TRBJ1-6, with D perhaps matching TRBD1 (6 bases). Germline V gives CDR1 MNHEY, CDR2 SVGEGT. This CDR3 contains 13 residues. The V gene lost 7 bases and the J gene lost 8 bases, with 12 bases spanning the gap. For the CDR3, the DNA is TGTGCCAGCACCAGGGGACTTGATTCACCCCTCCACTTT. This gives the protein CASTRGLDSPLHF.

V is TRBV25-1 and J is TRBJ1-6, with D perhaps matching TRBD1 (6 bases). CDR1 and CDR2 from the germline V gene are MGHDK and SYGVNS. V lost 4 bases to trimming and J lost 10 bases, with 20 bases between them. CDR3 length: 16 residues. The CDR3 region has the DNA TGTGCCAGCAGTGGCAACGAAAGGACAGTTGAGTCACCCCTCCACTTT. This codes for CASSGNERTVESPLHF.

This chain joins TRBV3-1 and TRBJ2-3; TRBD2 matches at 9 bases. CDR3 length equals 13 residues. Germline lookup yields CDR1 LGHDT and CDR2 YNNKEL (reference sequence). The ends lost 6 bases at V and 5 bases at J; junction bases unmatched: 3. CDR3 nucleotides: TGTGCCAGCAGACCGACTAGCGGAGATACGCAGTATTTT. Translation: CASRPTSGDTQYF.

The V gene is TRBV5-1, the J gene TRBJ2-3, with D possibly TRBD2 on 6 matching bases. The germline V gene encodes CDR1 SGHRS and CDR2 YFSETQ. This CDR3 spans 14 amino acids. V gave up 4 bases and J gave up 3 bases, with 12 bases separating them. The CDR3 DNA reads TGCGCCAGCAGCCATCGGGGGACGACAGATACGCAGTATTTT. Protein: CASSHRGTTDTQYF.

In this sample, this clonotype turned up many times. This chain connects TRBV7-2 to TRBJ1-2; TRBD1 might be the D (6 bases). This CDR3 contains 15 residues. From germline, CDR1 is SGHTA and CDR2 FQGNSA. V lost 6 bases to trimming and J lost 2 bases, with 16 bases between them. For the CDR3, the DNA is TGTGCCAGCAGGTACAGGGTCCAAAGGAACTATGGCTACACCTTC. Its protein product is CASRYRVQRNYGYTF.

The chain couples TRBV29-1 to TRBJ2-5, with a weak D call TRBD1 (6 bases). The V end was cut by 7 bases, the J end by 11 bases, with 20 bases between. The CDR3 has 12 residues. The germline V gene has CDR1 SQVTM and CDR2 ANQGSEA. CDR3 region: CSAMGQRGEQYF. CDR3 in DNA: TGCAGCGCAATGGGACAACGGGGTGAGCAGTACTTC.

The chain uses TRBV6-2 or TRBV6-3 and TRBJ2-1, with 10 nucleotides matching TRBD1. The CDR3 is 13 amino acids. V dropped 5 bases and J dropped 10; count of bases not matched to a gene: 5. Looked up from germline, CDR1 is MNHEY and CDR2 is SVGEGT. This chain's CDR3 is CASSVGQGIEQFF. The CDR3 nucleotides read TGTGCCAGCAGTGTGGGACAGGGGATAGAGCAGTTCTTC.

The chain carries TRBV12-5 and TRBJ2-1; possibly TRBD1 for D (5 bases). Germline V gives CDR1 LGHNT, CDR2 FRNRAP. There are 15 residues in the CDR3. Trimming took 5 bases from V and 5 from J, leaving 16 bases between them. For the CDR3, the DNA is TGTGCTAGTGGTGAGACAGACTCTAGGGACAATGAGCAGTTCTTC. This codes for CASGETDSRDNEQFF.

This clonotype showed up just a few times. V gene TRBV29-1 combines with J gene TRBJ2-7; 8 nucleotides align to TRBD2. The CDR3 runs to 14 residues. The germline V gene has CDR1 SQVTM and CDR2 ANQGSEA. The V and J ends lost 6 bases and 2 bases, in that order; junction bases with no gene match: 9. In nucleotides, the CDR3 is TGCAGCGTGAAACTAGCGGTGGGGCCCTACGAGCAGTACTTC. Encoded protein: CSVKLAVGPYEQYF.

For the CDR3, the DNA is TGTGCCAGCAGTTTCACTCTTGGACTAGCGGAAACCCAGTACTTC. It yields the protein CASSFTLGLAETQYF. This rearrangement joins TRBV12-3 or TRBV12-4 to TRBJ2-5, with TRBD2 identical over 10 bases. J was trimmed by 8 bases and V by 3 bases; bases with no gene match: 9. This CDR3 is built from 15 residues.

Here the CDR3 reads CASSNPTPFIYEQYF. CDR3 bases: TGTGCCAGCAGCAATCCAACACCATTCATCTACGAGCAGTACTTC. J is TRBJ2-4 and V is TRBV21-1. TRBJ2-7 matches the DNA end more closely, so the J call is doubtful. TRBV21-1 is deemed a pseudogene. The CDR3 spans 15 residues.

This clonotype was found once. The genes are TRBV14 and TRBJ2-1; the D is unclear. CDR3 length equals 14 residues. V lost 2 bases, J lost 12 bases, and 17 bases lay in between. Germline CDR1 SGHDN, CDR2 FVKESK. DNA for the CDR3: TGTGCCAGCAGCCAAAGTGTTCTTTGGGCAAGGCAGTTCTTC. This translates into CASSQSVLWARQFF.

CDR3 in amino acids: CASSGNSNQPQHF. The CDR3 region has the DNA TGTGCCAGCAGCGGGAATAGCAATCAGCCCCAGCATTTT. V and J are TRBV7-9 and TRBJ1-5, with no clear D. Germline loops: CDR1 SEHNR, CDR2 FQNEAQ (reference sequence). The CDR3 totals 13 residues. Between the trimmed V and J ends, which lost 5 bases and 0 bases, there was a span of 5 bases.

V and J are TRBV6-2 or TRBV6-3 and TRBJ2-7; maybe TRBD1 (5 bases). V lost 5 bases to trimming and J lost 1 base, with 12 bases between them. Germline V gene lookup returns CDR1 MNHEY and CDR2 SVGEGT. The CDR3 covers 14 residues. CDR3 nucleotide sequence: TGTGCCAGCAGTGCCAGGGCGGAGTCCTACGAGCAGTACTTC. This sequence encodes CASSARAESYEQYF.

The chain uses TRBV30 and TRBJ2-3; D uncertain. CDR3 length: 15 residues. Germline CDR1 reads GTSNPN; CDR2 reads SVGIG (reference sequence). Trimming took off 1 base at V and 3 bases at J, with 14 bases between the two ends. The CDR3 here is CAWSELGTLTDTQYF. The CDR3 DNA sequence: TGTGCCTGGAGTGAGCTGGGAACCCTTACAGATACGCAGTATTTT.

This clonotype turned up a few times. V usage is TRBV29-1 and J usage is TRBJ2-7, with TRBD1 identical over 9 bases. The CDR3 extends over 13 amino acids. Germline V gene lookup returns CDR1 SQVTM and CDR2 ANQGSEA. The trim removed 7 bases at V and 3 bases at J, leaving 7 bases unmatched. The chain's CDR3 is CSGGQGQGYEQYF. The CDR3 nucleotides read TGCAGCGGAGGACAGGGGCAAGGCTACGAGCAGTACTTC.

This clonotype was picked up one time. V and J are TRBV2 and TRBJ1-1; D is unclear. Deletions cut 0 bases from V and 4 bases from J, with 6 bases between. Germline V gene lookup returns CDR1 SNHLY and CDR2 FYNNEI. CDR3 size: 13 residues. CDR3 DNA sequence: TGTGCCAGCAGTGAAGCGGAGAGCACTGAAGCTTTCTTT. Its protein is CASSEAESTEAFF.